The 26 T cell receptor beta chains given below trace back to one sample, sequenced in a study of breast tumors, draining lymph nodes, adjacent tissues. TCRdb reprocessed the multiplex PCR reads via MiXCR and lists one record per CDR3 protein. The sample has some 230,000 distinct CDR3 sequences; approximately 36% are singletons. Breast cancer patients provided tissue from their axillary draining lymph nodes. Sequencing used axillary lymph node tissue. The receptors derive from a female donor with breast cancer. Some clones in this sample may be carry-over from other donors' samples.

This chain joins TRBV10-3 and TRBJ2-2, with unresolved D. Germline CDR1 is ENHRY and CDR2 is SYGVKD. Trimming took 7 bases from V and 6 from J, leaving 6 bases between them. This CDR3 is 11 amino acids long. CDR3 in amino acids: CAIKVAGELFF. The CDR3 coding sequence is TGTGCCATCAAAGTGGCCGGGGAGCTGTTTTTT.

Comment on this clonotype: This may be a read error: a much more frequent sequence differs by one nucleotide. The CDR3 DNA reads as TGTGCCAGCAGCGCGGGACAGCTTTACCAAGAGACCCAGCACTTC. It specifies CASSAGQLYQETQHF. The chain has TRBV7-2 and TRBJ2-5, with D tentatively TRBD1 (7 bases). Germline CDR1 reads SGHTA; CDR2 reads FQGNSA. This CDR3 has 15 amino acids. Based on the CDR3 plus reference TRBV7-2 and TRBJ2-5, the full variable domain is GAGVSQSPSNKVTEKGKDVELRCDPISGHTALYWYRQSLGQGLEFLIYFQGNSAPDKSGLPSDRFSAERTGGSVSTLTIQRTQQEDSAVYLCASSAGQLYQETQHFGPGTRLLVL.

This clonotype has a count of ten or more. CDR3 protein: CASSWTSGNEQFF. The CDR3 nucleotides are TGCGCCAGCAGCTGGACTAGCGGGAATGAGCAGTTCTTC. J is TRBJ2-1 and V is TRBV5-1; the match to TRBD2 covers 11 bases. Germline loops: CDR1 SGHRS, CDR2 YFSETQ. The CDR3 consists of 13 residues. Losses at the gene ends were 3 bases for V and 7 bases for J; bases not matched to a gene: 0.

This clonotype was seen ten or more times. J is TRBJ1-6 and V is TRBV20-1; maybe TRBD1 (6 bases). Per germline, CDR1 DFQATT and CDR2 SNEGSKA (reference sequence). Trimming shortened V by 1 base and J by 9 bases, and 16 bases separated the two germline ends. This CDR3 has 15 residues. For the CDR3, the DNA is TGCAGTGCTAGAGCTGCAGGGGTGTTCTCTTCACCCCTCCACTTT. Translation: CSARAAGVFSSPLHF.

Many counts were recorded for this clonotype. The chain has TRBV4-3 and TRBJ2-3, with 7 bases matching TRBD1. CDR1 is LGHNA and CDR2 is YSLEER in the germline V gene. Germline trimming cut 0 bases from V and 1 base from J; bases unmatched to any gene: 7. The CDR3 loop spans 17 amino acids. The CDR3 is CASSQDARGWGTDTQYF. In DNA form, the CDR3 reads TGCGCCAGCAGCCAAGATGCCAGGGGGTGGGGCACAGATACGCAGTATTTT.

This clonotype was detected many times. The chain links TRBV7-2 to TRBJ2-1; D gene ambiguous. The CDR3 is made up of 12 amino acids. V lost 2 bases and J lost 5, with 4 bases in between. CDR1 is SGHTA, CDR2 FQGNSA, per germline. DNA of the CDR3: TGTGCCAGCAGCTTAAACCACAATGAGCAGTTCTTC. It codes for CASSLNHNEQFF.

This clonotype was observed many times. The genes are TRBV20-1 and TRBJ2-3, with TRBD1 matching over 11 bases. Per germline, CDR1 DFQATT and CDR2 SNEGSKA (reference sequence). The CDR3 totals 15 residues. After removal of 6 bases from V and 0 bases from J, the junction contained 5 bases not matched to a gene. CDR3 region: CSAFGTGGSTDTQYF. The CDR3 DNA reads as TGCAGTGCCTTCGGGACAGGGGGAAGCACAGATACGCAGTATTTT.

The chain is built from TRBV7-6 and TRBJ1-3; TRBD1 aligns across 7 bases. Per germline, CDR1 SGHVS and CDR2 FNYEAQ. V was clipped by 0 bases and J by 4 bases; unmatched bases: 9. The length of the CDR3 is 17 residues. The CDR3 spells CASSLAPTRGQGNTIYF. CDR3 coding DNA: TGTGCCAGCAGCTTAGCTCCGACAAGGGGGCAGGGAAACACCATATATTTT.

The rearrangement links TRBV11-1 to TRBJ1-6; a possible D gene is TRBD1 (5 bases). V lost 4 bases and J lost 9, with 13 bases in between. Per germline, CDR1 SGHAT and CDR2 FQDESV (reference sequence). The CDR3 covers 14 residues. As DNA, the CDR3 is TGTGCCAGCAGCTCGCAGGGAGTCGGTTCACCCCTCCACTTT. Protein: CASSSQGVGSPLHF. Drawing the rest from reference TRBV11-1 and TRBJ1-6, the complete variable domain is EAEVAQSPRYKITEKSQAVAFWCDPISGHATLYWYRQILGQGPELLVQFQDESVVDDSQLPKDRFSAERLKGVDSTLKIQPAELGDSAMYLCASSSQGVGSPLHFGNGTRLTVT.

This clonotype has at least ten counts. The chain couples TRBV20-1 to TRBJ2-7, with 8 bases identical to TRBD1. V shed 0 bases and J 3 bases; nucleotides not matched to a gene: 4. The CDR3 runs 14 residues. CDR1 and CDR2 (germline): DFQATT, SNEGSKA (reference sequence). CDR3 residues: CSAREVTGGYEQYF. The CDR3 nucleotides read TGCAGTGCTAGAGAAGTTACAGGGGGCTACGAGCAGTACTTC.

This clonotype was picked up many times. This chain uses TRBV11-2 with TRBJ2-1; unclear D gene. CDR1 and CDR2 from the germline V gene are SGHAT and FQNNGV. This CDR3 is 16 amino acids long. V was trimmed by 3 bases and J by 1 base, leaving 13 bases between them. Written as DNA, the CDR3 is TGTGCCAGCAGCTTGGAAACGGGTAGGTCCTACAATGAGCAGTTCTTC. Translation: CASSLETGRSYNEQFF.

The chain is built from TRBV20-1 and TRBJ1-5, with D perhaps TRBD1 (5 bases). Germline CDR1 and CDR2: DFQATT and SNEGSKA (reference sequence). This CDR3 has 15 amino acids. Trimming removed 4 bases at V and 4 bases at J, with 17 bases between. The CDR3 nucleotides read TGCAGTGCTACTACTAGCGGGACCGTAAATCAGCCCCAGCATTTT. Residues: CSATTSGTVNQPQHF.

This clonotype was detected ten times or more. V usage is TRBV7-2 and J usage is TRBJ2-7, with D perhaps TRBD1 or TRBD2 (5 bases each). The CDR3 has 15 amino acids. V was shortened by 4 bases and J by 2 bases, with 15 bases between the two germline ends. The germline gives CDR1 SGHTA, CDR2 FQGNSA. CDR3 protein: CASSSTSGTAYEQYF. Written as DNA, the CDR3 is TGTGCCAGCAGCTCGACGTCAGGGACCGCCTACGAGCAGTACTTC. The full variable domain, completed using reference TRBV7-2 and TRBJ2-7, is GAGVSQSPSNKVTEKGKDVELRCDPISGHTALYWYRQSLGQGLEFLIYFQGNSAPDKSGLPSDRFSAERTGGSVSTLTIQRTQQEDSAVYLCASSSTSGTAYEQYFGPGTRLTVT.

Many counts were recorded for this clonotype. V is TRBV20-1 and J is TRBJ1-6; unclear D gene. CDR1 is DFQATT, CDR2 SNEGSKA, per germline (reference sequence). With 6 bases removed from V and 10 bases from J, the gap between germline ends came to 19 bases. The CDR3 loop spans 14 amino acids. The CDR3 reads CSAQDSRAGSPLHF. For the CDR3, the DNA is TGCAGTGCCCAAGACTCCAGAGCCGGATCACCCCTCCACTTT.

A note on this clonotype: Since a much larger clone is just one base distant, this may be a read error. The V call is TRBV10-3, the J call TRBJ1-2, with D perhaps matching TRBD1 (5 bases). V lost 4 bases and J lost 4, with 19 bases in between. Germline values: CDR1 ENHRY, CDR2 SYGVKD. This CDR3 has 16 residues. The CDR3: CAISAGRVTGGYGYTF. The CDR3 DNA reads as TGTGCCATCAGTGCTGGCAGGGTTACTGGTGGCTATGGCTACACCTTC.

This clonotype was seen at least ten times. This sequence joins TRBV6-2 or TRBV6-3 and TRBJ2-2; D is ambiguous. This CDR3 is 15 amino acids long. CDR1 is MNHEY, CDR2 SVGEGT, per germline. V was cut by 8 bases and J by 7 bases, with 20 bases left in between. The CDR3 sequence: CASANSLTSIGELFF. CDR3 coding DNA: TGTGCCAGCGCGAACTCCCTCACTTCCATCGGGGAGCTGTTTTTT.

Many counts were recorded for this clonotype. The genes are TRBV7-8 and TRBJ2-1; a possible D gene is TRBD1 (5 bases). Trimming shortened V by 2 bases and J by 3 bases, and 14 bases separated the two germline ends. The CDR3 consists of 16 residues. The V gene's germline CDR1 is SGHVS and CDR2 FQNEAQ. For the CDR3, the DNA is TGTGCCAGCAGCTTACACGGTTGGCAGGGCTACAATGAGCAGTTCTTC. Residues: CASSLHGWQGYNEQFF.

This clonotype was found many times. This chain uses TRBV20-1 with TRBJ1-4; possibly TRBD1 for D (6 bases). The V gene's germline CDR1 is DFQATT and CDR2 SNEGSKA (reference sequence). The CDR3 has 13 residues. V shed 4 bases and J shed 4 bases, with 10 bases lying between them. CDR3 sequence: CSAIQGSNEKLFF. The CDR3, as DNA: TGCAGTGCTATACAGGGAAGTAATGAAAAACTGTTTTTT.

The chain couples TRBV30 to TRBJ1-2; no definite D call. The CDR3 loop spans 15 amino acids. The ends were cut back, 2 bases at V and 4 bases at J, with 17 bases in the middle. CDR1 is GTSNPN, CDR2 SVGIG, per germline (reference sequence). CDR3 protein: CAWSSGNEQFYGYTF. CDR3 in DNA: TGTGCCTGGAGTAGTGGGAATGAGCAGTTCTATGGCTACACCTTC.

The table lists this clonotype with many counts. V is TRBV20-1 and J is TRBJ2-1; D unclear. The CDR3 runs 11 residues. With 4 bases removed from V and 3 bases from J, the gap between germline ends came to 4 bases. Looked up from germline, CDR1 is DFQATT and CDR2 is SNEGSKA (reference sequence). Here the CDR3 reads CSATGYNEQFF. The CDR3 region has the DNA TGCAGTGCTACTGGCTACAATGAGCAGTTCTTC.

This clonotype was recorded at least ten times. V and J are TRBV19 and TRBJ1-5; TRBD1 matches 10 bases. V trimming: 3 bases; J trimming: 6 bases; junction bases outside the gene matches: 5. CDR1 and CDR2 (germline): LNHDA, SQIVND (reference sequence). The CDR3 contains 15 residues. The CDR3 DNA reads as TGTGCCAGTAGTATCAGTGGGGACAGGGGTCAGCCCCAGCATTTT. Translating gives CASSISGDRGQPQHF.

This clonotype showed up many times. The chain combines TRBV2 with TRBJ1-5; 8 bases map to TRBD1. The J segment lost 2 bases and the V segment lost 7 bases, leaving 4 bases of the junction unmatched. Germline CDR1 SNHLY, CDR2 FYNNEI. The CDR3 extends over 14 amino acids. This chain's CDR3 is CASTLDRGNQPQHF. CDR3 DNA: TGTGCCAGCACCCTGGACAGGGGCAATCAGCCCCAGCATTTT.

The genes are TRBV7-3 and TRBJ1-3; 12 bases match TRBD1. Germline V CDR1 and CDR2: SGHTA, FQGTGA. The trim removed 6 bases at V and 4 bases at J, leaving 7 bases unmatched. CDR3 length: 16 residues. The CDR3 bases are TGTGCCAGCAGATACGGGACAGGGGGCAAGGGAAACACCATATATTTT. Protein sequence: CASRYGTGGKGNTIYF.

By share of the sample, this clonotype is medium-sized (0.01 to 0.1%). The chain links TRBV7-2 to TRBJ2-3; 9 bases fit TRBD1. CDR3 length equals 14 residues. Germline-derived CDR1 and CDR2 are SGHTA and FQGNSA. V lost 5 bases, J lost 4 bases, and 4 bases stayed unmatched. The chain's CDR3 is CASSLGQGADTQYF. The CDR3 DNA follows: TGTGCCAGCAGCCTGGGACAGGGTGCAGATACGCAGTATTTT.

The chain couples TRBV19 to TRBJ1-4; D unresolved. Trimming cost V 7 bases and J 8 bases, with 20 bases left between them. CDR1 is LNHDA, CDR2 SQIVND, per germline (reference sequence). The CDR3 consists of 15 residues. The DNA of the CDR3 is TGTGCCAGTACCGACGGGAGAGGAGGAAACGAAAAACTGTTTTTT. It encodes CASTDGRGGNEKLFF.

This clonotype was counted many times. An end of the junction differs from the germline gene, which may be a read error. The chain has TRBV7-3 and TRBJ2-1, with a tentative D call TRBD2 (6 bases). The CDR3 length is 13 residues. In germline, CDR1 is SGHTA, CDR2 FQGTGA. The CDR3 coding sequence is TGTGCCAGCAGCTTGGGACTCTACAGTGAGCAGTTCTTC. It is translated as CASSLGLYSEQFF.